These 16 T cell receptor beta chains were sequenced from one sample in a study of T-cell memory formation after mild COVID-19. TCRdb re-called the 5' RACE reads through MiXCR, storing one row per CDR3 protein. The table lists 200,000 to 300,000 distinct CDR3 sequences, 8% to 10% of them singletons. Sequencing was carried out using PBMCs or a T cell subset sorted from them (not recorded which). The receptors were sampled from a young man who had mild COVID-19 (a few samples of this study predate the infection). Cell type and time point are not known.

This clonotype was observed a handful of times. The genes are TRBV20-1 and TRBJ1-2, with 7 bases aligning to TRBD1. From germline, CDR1 is DFQATT and CDR2 SNEGSKA (reference sequence). The CDR3 totals 12 residues. V dropped 5 bases and J dropped 8; count of bases not matched to a gene: 8. CDR3 sequence: CSASGTVQGYTF. The CDR3 region has the DNA TGCAGTGCTTCCGGGACAGTCCAAGGCTACACCTTC.

CDR3 residues: CASRDRGVHEQYF. CDR3 DNA sequence: TGTGCCAGCCGGGACAGGGGGGTCCACGAGCAGTACTTC. The gene calls are TRBV6-1 and TRBJ2-7, with 11 nucleotides matching TRBD1. CDR3 length: 13 residues. The germline V gene encodes CDR1 MNHNS and CDR2 SASEGT. The V gene end was trimmed by 8 bases and the J gene end by 5 bases; junction bases not matched to a gene: 5.

The chain has TRBV18 and TRBJ2-7; a weak D match, TRBD2 (5 bases). With 6 bases removed from V and 2 bases from J, the gap between germline ends came to 20 bases. Looked up from germline, CDR1 is KGHSH and CDR2 is LQKENI. The CDR3 is 16 residues long. Here the CDR3 reads CASSPEGFSHTYEQYF. DNA for the CDR3: TGTGCCAGCTCTCCCGAGGGCTTCTCCCATACCTACGAGCAGTACTTC.

This clonotype was counted many times. The chain is built from TRBV7-2 and TRBJ1-2; a weak D match, TRBD1 (5 bases). Deletions cut 5 bases from V and 8 bases from J, with 18 bases between. The germline V gene has CDR1 SGHTA and CDR2 FQGNSA. The length of the CDR3 is 14 residues. DNA of the CDR3: TGTGCCAGCAGCCCCGGGGCTGAAAGTCGGGGCTACACCTTC. This encodes CASSPGAESRGYTF.

This clonotype was recorded a few times. The chain combines TRBV7-2 with TRBJ2-2; the match to TRBD1 covers 7 bases. This CDR3 contains 15 residues. V lost 3 bases and J lost 3; bases outside the gene matches: 4. In germline, CDR1 is SGHTA, CDR2 FQGNSA. Here the CDR3 reads CASSLDRPDTGELFF. The CDR3 coding sequence is TGTGCCAGCAGCTTGGACAGGCCCGACACCGGGGAGCTGTTTTTT.

This clonotype was found a few times. The J gene is TRBJ2-4, the V gene TRBV20-1; D is undetermined. This CDR3 has 11 residues. Trimming removed 5 bases at V and 7 bases at J, with 9 bases between. Germline loops: CDR1 DFQATT, CDR2 SNEGSKA (reference sequence). In nucleotides, the CDR3 is TGCAGTGCTTTGGGTTTGAACATTCAGTACTTC. Translation gives CSALGLNIQYF.

Only a few counts were recorded for this clonotype. The chain uses TRBV12-3 or TRBV12-4 and TRBJ2-2; D tentatively reads TRBD1 or TRBD2 (5 bases each). The V gene lost 3 bases and the J gene lost 6 bases, with 8 bases spanning the gap. CDR3 size: 13 residues. CDR3: CASSLRGSGELFF. As DNA, the CDR3 is TGTGCCAGCAGTTTGAGGGGCTCCGGGGAGCTGTTTTTT.

This chain uses TRBV21-1 with TRBJ2-1; the table gives TRBD2 as D, unverified against the DNA. TRBV21-1 is a pseudogene locus. This CDR3 comprises 16 residues. The CDR3 spells CASSKVRRTRHNEQFF. CDR3 coding DNA: TGTGCCAGCAGCAAAGTCCGGCGGACTAGACACAATGAGCAGTTCTTC.

There are many counts of this clonotype. The rearrangement uses TRBV7-2 and TRBJ2-7, with D perhaps being TRBD1 or TRBD2 (5 bases each). CDR1 and CDR2 from the germline V gene are SGHTA and FQGNSA. Trimming cost V 4 bases and J 2 bases, with 15 bases left between them. CDR3 length: 15 amino acids. The CDR3 DNA reads TGTGCCAGCAGCTCAAGCTCGGGGACCCCCTACGAGCAGTACTTC. Amino acids: CASSSSSGTPYEQYF.

This clonotype was picked up one time. The CDR3 bases are TGCAGTGCTAGAACAGGGGCCTCTGGGGCCAACGTCCTGACTTTC. It yields the protein CSARTGASGANVLTF. V and J are TRBV20-1 and TRBJ2-6; 7 bases match TRBD1. Per the germline V gene, CDR1 is DFQATT and CDR2 is SNEGSKA (reference sequence). V gave up 2 bases and J gave up 0 bases; unmatched junction bases: 1. This CDR3 is built from 15 residues.

This clonotype appeared a few times. V gene TRBV5-1 combines with J gene TRBJ2-1; a possible D gene is TRBD1 (8 bases). With 7 bases removed from V and 5 bases from J, the gap between germline ends came to 16 bases. The length of the CDR3 is 14 residues. Germline assignment: CDR1 SGHRS and CDR2 YFSETQ. The CDR3 sequence is CASSTGGEDNEQFF. The CDR3 region has the DNA TGCGCCAGCTCTACAGGGGGGGAGGACAATGAGCAGTTCTTC.

The genes are TRBV3-1 and TRBJ2-1, with D tentatively TRBD1 (6 bases). Germline V gene lookup returns CDR1 LGHDT and CDR2 YNNKEL (reference sequence). CDR3 length equals 13 residues. V was trimmed by 4 bases and J by 7 bases, leaving 11 bases between them. In DNA, the CDR3 is TGTGCCAGCAGCCCCAACAGGGAAAATGAGCAGTTCTTC. This codes for CASSPNRENEQFF.

The chain is built from TRBV7-3 and TRBJ2-2; 10 nucleotides match TRBD2. J gave up 3 bases and V 5 bases, and 6 bases lay outside the gene matches. The CDR3 covers 16 residues. The germline V gene encodes CDR1 SGHTA and CDR2 FQGTGA. CDR3 residues: CASSNSGGAHTGELFF. The CDR3 DNA is TGTGCCAGCAGCAACAGCGGGGGGGCCCACACCGGGGAGCTGTTTTTT.

This chain links TRBV12-3 or TRBV12-4 with TRBJ2-7, with a weak D call TRBD2 (6 bases). V was cut by 5 bases and J by 2 bases, with 16 bases left in between. The CDR3 loop spans 15 amino acids. The CDR3 DNA reads TGTGCCAGCAGTCCACCCGGGACGGGGGCCTACGAGCAGTACTTC. As protein: CASSPPGTGAYEQYF.

The chain joins TRBV12-3 or TRBV12-4 to TRBJ2-5; the match to TRBD1 covers 7 bases. J lost 2 bases, V lost 7 bases, and 7 bases had no gene match. The CDR3 contains 14 residues. DNA of the CDR3: TGTGCCAGCACCCAAAGGGGGCCGCAAGAGACCCAGTACTTC. This encodes CASTQRGPQETQYF.

This clonotype was seen only a few times. The chain employs TRBV20-1 and TRBJ2-7; a weak D match, TRBD1 (5 bases). This CDR3 comprises 14 residues. Germline CDR1 DFQATT, CDR2 SNEGSKA (reference sequence). V was cut by 5 bases and J by 3 bases, with 17 bases left in between. The CDR3 nucleotides are TGCAGTGCTTCCACAGGTACAACGAACTACGAGCAGTACGTC. This gives the protein CSASTGTTNYEQYV.